The clone carrying this T cell receptor beta chain rates as medium-sized. The data were taken from a study of low-dose radiotherapy and immunotherapy resistance in tumors. Amplification, which lasted around 21 PCR cycles, used a constant-region primer and V-primer adapter to amplify TCRs. In TCRdb, the reads were re-called with MiXCR into one record per CDR3 protein. The sample lists tens of thousands of distinct CDR3 sequences; approximately 35% were seen once. Time point here: after trial treatment. Regarding treatment: LDRT plus nivolumab, ipilimumab, low-dose cyclophosphamide and aspirin (RACIN trial). The V and J ends lost 7 bases and 0 bases respectively, with 15 bases between them. CDR3 size: 15 residues. Germline values: CDR1 SGHNT, CDR2 YYREEE (reference sequence).

This clonotype was obtained from a male donor with rectosigmoid adenocarcinoma. The chain employs TRBV5-4 and TRBJ2-3, with D perhaps TRBD1 or TRBD2 (5 bases each). Material: PBMCs, obtained after low-dose radiotherapy plus immunotherapy. Here the CDR3 DNA reads TGTGCCAGCGGGACCGATGCGACCAGCACAGATACGCAGTATTTT. The encoded protein is CASGTDATSTDTQYF. The variable domain in full, completed from reference TRBV5-4 and TRBJ2-3, reads ETGVTQSPTHLIKTRGQQVTLRCSSQSGHNTVSWYQQALGQGPQFIFQYYREEENGRGNFPPRFSGLQFPNYSSELNVNALELDDSALYLCASGTDATSTDTQYFGPGTRLTVL.